The 3 T cell receptor beta chains reported below all come from one sample, sequenced in a study of cytomegalovirus exposure and HLA in healthy donors. A multiplex PCR was run with 60 Vbeta primers and 13 Jbeta primers. Some clones are missing from TCRdb's copy, which holds only in-frame ones; the method was immunoSEQ multiplex PCR. This sample has under 200,000 clones, with about 65% found just once. The sample was PBMCs. These receptor sequences come from a woman aged 18 to 35 in good health and CMV-seropositive.

The chain is built from TRBV7-2 and TRBJ1-5; no clear D gene. CDR1 is SGHTA and CDR2 is FQGNSA in the germline V gene. This CDR3 spans 13 amino acids. V lost 5 bases, J lost 0 bases, and 5 bases lay in between. DNA for the CDR3: TGTGCCAGCAGCCGTAATAGCAATCAGCCCCAGCATTTT. Translating gives CASSRNSNQPQHF.

The chain carries TRBV27 and TRBJ2-1; tentative D call: TRBD2 (6 bases). Germline loops: CDR1 MNHEY, CDR2 SMNVEV (reference sequence). The length of the CDR3 is 15 residues. The V end lost 5 bases, the J end lost 10 bases, and 21 bases lay between the germline ends. CDR3 nucleotides: TGTGCCAGCAGTCCCTGGAGGGTGGGCCCCGGAGAGCAGTTCTTC. Translating it yields CASSPWRVGPGEQFF.

This chain connects TRBV11-1 to TRBJ2-1; tentative D call: TRBD2 (5 bases). Trimming took 1 base from V and 4 from J, leaving 11 bases between them. The CDR3 totals 15 residues. CDR1 is SGHAT, CDR2 FQDESV, per germline (reference sequence). The CDR3 region is CASSLELATYNEQFF. The CDR3 DNA is TGTGCCAGCAGCTTAGAGCTAGCCACTTACAATGAGCAGTTCTTC.